A single T cell receptor beta chain is shown here with its context. The record originates from a study of T cell changes during pregnancy in multiple sclerosis. The germline V and J ends were trimmed by 8 bases and 0 bases, with 14 bases remaining between them. Germline-derived CDR1 and CDR2 are MGHDK and SYGVNS. The CDR3 runs 14 residues. Assay: immunoSEQ multiplex PCR; the TCRdb copy retains only in-frame clones and omits some. Of 90,000 to 100,000 clones in the sample, about 92% were seen once. The material sequenced was peripheral blood, taken in the first trimester of pregnancy. The chain has TRBV25-1 and TRBJ2-7; tentatively, D is TRBD2 (6 bases). This TCR was sampled from a female donor with multiple sclerosis, enrolled in a pregnancy study. The CDR3 nucleotides read TGTGCCAGCCGGGGGAGTGGGAGCTCCTACGAGCAGTACTTC. Translation gives CASRGSGSSYEQYF.